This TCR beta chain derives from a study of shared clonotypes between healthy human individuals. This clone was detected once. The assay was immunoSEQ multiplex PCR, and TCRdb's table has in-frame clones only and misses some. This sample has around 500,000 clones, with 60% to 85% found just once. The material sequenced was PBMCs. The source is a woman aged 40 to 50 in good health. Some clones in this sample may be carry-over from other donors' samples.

The CDR3 region has the DNA TGCGCCAGCAGACGGGAGGGAAGCTCCTACGAGCAGTACTTC. The encoded protein is CASRREGSSYEQYF. The chain links TRBV5-1 to TRBJ2-7; 8 bases match TRBD2. Germline V gene sequence: CDR1 SGHRS, CDR2 YFSETQ. V was clipped by 5 bases and J by 0 bases; unmatched bases: 4. The CDR3 has 14 amino acids.